The entry below gives a single TCR beta chain sequence along with its context. At one of its ends the junction is not consistent with the germline gene, which may arise from a read error. TCRdb independently ran MiXCR on the 5' RACE reads; one entry per CDR3 protein. The data contain more than 350,000 distinct CDR3 sequences, about a sixth of them seen just once; the ten biggest clones take up approximately 21%. The data originate from a study of T-cell memory formation after mild COVID-19. Study as a whole: Largely, the TCR clusters proved donor specific.

Germline lookup yields CDR1 MNHEY and CDR2 SVGEGT. This CDR3 is 14 amino acids long. The sequence was obtained from a man aged 18 to 30 who had mild COVID-19 (a few samples of this study predate the infection). Cell type and time point are not known. The chain recombines TRBV6-2 or TRBV6-3 with TRBJ2-3, with TRBD2 as a possible D gene (7 bases). Material: PBMCs or a T cell subset sorted from them (not recorded which). The CDR3 coding sequence is TGTGACAGCAGTTACGGGGGGCACACAGATACGCAGTATTTT. This translates into CDSSYGGHTDTQYF.